One and the same sample provided the 11 T cell receptor beta chains below, sequenced in a study of T cell clonality in common variable immunodeficiency. Antigens for these TCRs are unknown. Only in-frame clones appear in the TCRdb table, and some are missing; sequencing was by immunoSEQ multiplex PCR. The sample gives about 34,000 clones, none seen only once, and the top ten clones hold about 26%. General study points: Reportedly, TCR beta sequences from common variable immunodeficiency showed fewer deletions and N-nucleotide insertions.

Source material: peripheral blood mononuclear cells. Receptors were obtained from a human donor with common variable immunodeficiency.

This clone was counted at least ten times. The read terminates 3 residues ahead of where the CDR3 ends, so the germline J gene completes it. This chain joins TRBV7-9 and TRBJ2-7; D perhaps matches TRBD1 (6 bases). The CDR3 covers 14 residues. Trimming removed 4 bases at V and 3 bases at J, with 13 bases between. Germline CDR1 SEHNR, CDR2 FQNEAQ (reference sequence). Partial CDR3 DNA: TGTGCCAGCAGCTCGACAGGTTCTAACTACGAG. It specifies CASSSTGSNYE. The CDR3 as a whole reads CASSSTGSNYEQYF. Variable domain in full (rest from reference TRBV7-9 and TRBJ2-7): DTGVSQNPRHKITKRGQNVTFRCDPISEHNRLYWYRQTLGQGPEFLTYFQNEAQLEKSRLLSDRFSAERPKGSFSTLEIQRTEQGDSAMYLCASSSTGSNYEQYFGPGTRLTVT.

There are many counts of this clone. The observed sequence ends 3 residues before the CDR3 terminus, with the missing tail filled in from the germline J gene. This chain links TRBV18 with TRBJ1-2, with D hard to call. CDR1 is KGHSH, CDR2 LQKENI, per germline. CDR3 length: 14 amino acids. The ends were cut back, 2 bases at V and 3 bases at J, with 10 bases in the middle. The part of the CDR3 DNA that was read is TGTGCCAGCTCACCAACCGGGGTTTACTATGGC. Translated, it gives CASSPTGVYYG. The CDR3, in full, reads CASSPTGVYYGYTF.

This clone was observed at least ten times. The read finishes 3 residues shy of the CDR3 end, and the germline J gene is used to complete it. J is TRBJ1-5 and V is TRBV5-1; 9 bases map to TRBD1. The germline gives CDR1 SGHRS, CDR2 YFSETQ. V was clipped by 2 bases and J by 3 bases; unmatched bases: 3. This CDR3 region has 15 residues. CDR3 region: CASSFGDRVNQPQHF. The DNA read from the CDR3 is TGCGCCAGCAGCTTCGGGGACAGGGTCAATCAGCCC.

This clone was recorded many times. The read halts 3 residues ahead of the CDR3 end, with the missing end drawn from the germline J gene. The chain uses TRBV29-1 and TRBJ2-1; TRBD1 aligns across 9 bases. V lost 3 bases and J lost 7; bases outside the gene matches: 4. The CDR3 has 13 residues. Germline loops: CDR1 SQVTM, CDR2 ANQGSEA. CDR3 protein: CSVETGGGNEQFF. Partial CDR3 DNA: TGCAGCGTTGAGACAGGGGGTGGGAATGAG.

For this clone: With the read ending 3 residues before the CDR3 end, the germline J gene is used to fill in that end. This sequence joins TRBV5-1 and TRBJ1-2; D is unclear. Trimming stripped 1 base from V and 4 bases from J, with 14 bases between. Germline V gives CDR1 SGHRS, CDR2 YFSETQ. The CDR3 is made up of 15 amino acids. CDR3 DNA, as far as it was read: TGCGCCAGCAGCTTGACAGAGAAAGGGCGCTATGGC. This sequence encodes CASSLTEKGRYG. The complete CDR3 reads CASSLTEKGRYGYTF.

This clone was detected many times. The read finishes 3 residues shy of the CDR3 end, and the germline J gene is used to complete it. The chain combines TRBV7-8 with TRBJ2-1; 7 bases agree with TRBD1. This CDR3 region has 15 residues. V lost 1 base to trimming and J lost 7 bases; unmatched junction nucleotides: 7. CDR1 and CDR2 (germline): SGHVS, FQNEAQ. The DNA read from the CDR3 is TGTGCCAGCAGCTTAGGAGGCAGGGGGACGAATGAG. Protein: CASSLGGRGTNE. The CDR3 in its entirety is CASSLGGRGTNEQFF. The whole variable domain, remainder taken from reference TRBV7-8 and TRBJ2-1, is GAGVSQSPRYKVAKRGQDVALRCDPISGHVSLFWYQQALGQGPEFLTYFQNEAQLDKSGLPSDRFFAERPEGSVSTLKIQRTQQEDSAVYLCASSLGGRGTNEQFFGPGTRLTVL.

This clone was found a few times. With the read ending 3 residues before the CDR3 end, the germline J gene is used to fill in that end. The chain combines TRBV2 with TRBJ2-1; 11 bases fit TRBD2. The V gene's germline CDR1 is SNHLY and CDR2 FYNNEI. V trimming: 6 bases; J trimming: 7 bases; junction bases outside the gene matches: 8. This CDR3 is built from 15 residues. CDR3 sequence: CASRYSGRASNEQFF. Partial CDR3 DNA: TGTGCCAGCAGGTATAGCGGGAGGGCCTCAAATGAG.

About this clone itself: Read sequence stops 3 residues before the CDR3 end, and the germline J gene provides the missing end. V and J are TRBV7-3 and TRBJ2-4, with 9 bases that match TRBD1. Trimming removed 5 bases from V and 8 bases from J; junction bases left unmatched: 13. Germline assignment: CDR1 SGHTA and CDR2 FQGTGA. The length of the CDR3 is 16 residues. CDR3 amino acids: CASSRDAQGAIYIQYF. Partial CDR3 DNA: TGTGCCAGCAGCCGAGACGCACAGGGGGCGATTTACATT.

A note on this clone: The read comes to an end 3 residues before the CDR3 does, leaving the germline J gene to fill in the end. The chain carries TRBV30 and TRBJ2-1, with TRBD2 matching over 9 bases. Germline CDR1 is GTSNPN and CDR2 is SVGIG (reference sequence). The CDR3 runs 17 residues. Unmatched junction bases numbered 9, after V lost 2 bases and J lost 1 base. CDR3 region: CAWSTAGGIGSYNEQFF. The DNA read from the CDR3 is TGTGCCTGGAGTACAGCGGGAGGTATTGGGTCCTACAATGAG.

This clone was detected ten times or more. The CDR3 end falls 3 residues outside the read, so it is completed with the germline J gene. The rearrangement joins TRBV29-1 to TRBJ2-3; 12 nucleotides align to TRBD2. J was trimmed by 6 bases and V by 5 bases; bases with no gene match: 9. The CDR3 is 15 residues long. Germline CDR1 reads SQVTM; CDR2 reads ANQGSEA. The CDR3 here is CSVLLLAGGADTQYF. CDR3 DNA (partial): TGCAGCGTTTTACTTCTAGCGGGAGGGGCGGATACG.

Comments on this clone: The read gets to within 3 residues of the CDR3 end, and the germline J gene fills in the rest. V usage is TRBV19 and J usage is TRBJ2-7; D may match TRBD1 or TRBD2 (5 bases each). The V end lost 3 bases, the J end lost 2 bases, and 8 bases lay between the germline ends. The CDR3 runs to 13 residues. The germline CDR1 and CDR2 sequences are LNHDA and SQIVND (reference sequence). CDR3 loop: CASSMRGAYEQYF. Incomplete CDR3 DNA: TGTGCCAGTAGTATGAGGGGCGCCTACGAG.